A selection of T cell receptor beta chains follows, all from one sample in a study of kidney transplant recipient with SARS-CoV-2 infection. Each CDR3 protein is one row after TCRdb ran MiXCR on the reads. The sample carries fewer than 250,000 distinct CDR3 sequences, under 30% recorded once. The specimen comprised a blood sample, sampled at baseline and on day 111 from a kidney transplant recipient. The source is a male patient between 25 and 39 years old who had COVID-19 and was a kidney transplant recipient. Some T cells may arise from the graft donor. Each CDR3 is given with its conserved first and last residue. Each record gives: D gene, clone size, J gene, V gene, CDR3 protein, CDR3 DNA. The D gene is left open where the match is weak. Clone sizes are given selectively: once, few, many, or a class where the clone is expanded.

d_gene: -; abundance: -; j_gene: TRBJ2-5; v_gene: TRBV3-1; CDR3aa: CASSHKIPISFSETQYF; CDR3nt: TGTGCCAGCAGCCACAAAATTCCCATTTCTTTCTCTGAGACCCAGTACTTC
d_gene: -; abundance: -; j_gene: TRBJ2-1; v_gene: TRBV20-1; CDR3aa: CGCSGTSSYNEQFF; CDR3nt: TGCGGGTGTAGCGGAACTAGCTCCTACAATGAGCAGTTCTTC
d_gene: -; abundance: -; j_gene: TRBJ1-2; v_gene: TRBV7-5; CDR3aa: CIPVPERKNEVGKTYGYTF; CDR3nt: TGTATCCCTGTGCCAGAAAGAAAAAATGAAGTAGGAAAGACCTATGGCTACACCTTC
d_gene: TRBD1; abundance: many; j_gene: TRBJ1-2; v_gene: TRBV7-9; CDR3aa: CASSSPNRGYGYTF; CDR3nt: TGTGCCAGCAGCTCACCGAACAGGGGCTATGGCTACACCTTC
d_gene: -; abundance: few; j_gene: TRBJ2-7; v_gene: TRBV7-6; CDR3aa: CASSLADSPSYEQYF; CDR3nt: TGTGCCAGCAGCTTAGCGGATTCCCCTTCCTACGAGCAGTACTTC
d_gene: -; abundance: -; j_gene: TRBJ2-2; v_gene: TRBV29-1; CDR3aa: CSGYRAGELFF; CDR3nt: TGCAGCGGATACAGGGCCGGGGAGCTGTTTTTT
d_gene: TRBD1; abundance: many; j_gene: TRBJ2-5; v_gene: TRBV10-3; CDR3aa: CAISAGTGVIETQYF; CDR3nt: TGTGCCATCAGTGCCGGGACAGGGGTCATTGAGACCCAGTACTTC
d_gene: -; abundance: many; j_gene: TRBJ2-1; v_gene: TRBV11-3; CDR3aa: CASSLTPSGYNEQFF; CDR3nt: TGTGCCAGCAGCTTAACCCCCTCGGGGTACAATGAGCAGTTCTTC
d_gene: -; abundance: many; j_gene: TRBJ2-2; v_gene: TRBV29-1; CDR3aa: CSVEGWASTGELFF; CDR3nt: TGCAGCGTTGAAGGTTGGGCGAGCACCGGGGAGCTGTTTTTT
d_gene: -; abundance: many; j_gene: TRBJ1-1; v_gene: TRBV3-1; CDR3aa: CASSVSFPISIRTEAFF; CDR3nt: TGTGCCAGCAGCGTTTCATTTCCCATTTCAATTCGCACTGAAGCTTTCTTT
d_gene: TRBD1; abundance: many; j_gene: TRBJ1-5; v_gene: TRBV19; CDR3aa: CASSIGGTGGAQHF; CDR3nt: TGTGCCAGTAGTATAGGGGGGACAGGGGGCGCACAGCATTTT
d_gene: -; abundance: -; j_gene: TRBJ2-7; v_gene: TRBV4-3; CDR3aa: CASSPGPGDEQYF; CDR3nt: TGCGCCAGCAGCCCGGGGCCCGGGGACGAGCAGTACTTC
d_gene: -; abundance: many; j_gene: TRBJ2-7; v_gene: TRBV7-2; CDR3aa: CASSLTGSGNTYEQYF; CDR3nt: TGTGCCAGCAGCCTCACCGGGTCAGGGAACACCTACGAGCAGTACTTC
d_gene: TRBD1; abundance: many; j_gene: TRBJ2-7; v_gene: TRBV19; CDR3aa: CASSTRTGGFYEQYF; CDR3nt: TGTGCCAGTAGTACAAGGACAGGGGGTTTCTACGAGCAGTACTTC
d_gene: TRBD1; abundance: -; j_gene: TRBJ2-5; v_gene: TRBV6-2/TRBV6-3; CDR3aa: CASSFDRGQGTQYF; CDR3nt: TGTGCCAGCAGTTTCGACAGGGGGCAAGGGACCCAGTACTTC
d_gene: -; abundance: many; j_gene: TRBJ1-3; v_gene: TRBV10-3; CDR3aa: CAISYGGGSTGNTIYF; CDR3nt: TGTGCCATCAGTTACGGTGGGGGCTCTACTGGAAACACCATATATTTT
d_gene: TRBD2; abundance: -; j_gene: TRBJ2-7; v_gene: TRBV5-5; CDR3aa: CASSLTSGSCEQYF; CDR3nt: TGTGCCAGCAGCTTGACTAGCGGGAGCTGCGAGCAGTACTTC
d_gene: TRBD2; abundance: -; j_gene: TRBJ2-1; v_gene: TRBV5-4; CDR3aa: CAVSGVSYNEQFF; CDR3nt: TGTGCAGTTAGCGGGGTCTCCTACAATGAGCAGTTCTTC
d_gene: -; abundance: -; j_gene: TRBJ2-1; v_gene: TRBV6-4; CDR3aa: CASSDGGEGNEQFF; CDR3nt: TGTGCCAGCAGTGACGGCGGCGAGGGGAATGAGCAGTTCTTC
d_gene: TRBD2; abundance: many; j_gene: TRBJ2-5; v_gene: TRBV6-6; CDR3aa: CASGTSGQETQYF; CDR3nt: TGTGCCAGTGGGACTAGCGGACAAGAGACCCAGTACTTC
d_gene: -; abundance: many; j_gene: TRBJ1-1; v_gene: TRBV3-1; CDR3aa: CASSRLYPISIRTEAFF; CDR3nt: TGTGCCAGCAGCCGGTTATATCCCATTTCAATTCGCACTGAAGCTTTCTTT
d_gene: -; abundance: many; j_gene: TRBJ2-2; v_gene: TRBV3-1; CDR3aa: CASSSPCPISGLTGELFF; CDR3nt: TGTGCCAGCAGCTCTCCATGTCCCATTTCAGGCTTGACCGGGGAGCTGTTTTTT
d_gene: TRBD2; abundance: many; j_gene: TRBJ2-7; v_gene: TRBV6-5; CDR3aa: CASSRTSGGAREQYF; CDR3nt: TGTGCCAGCAGTAGGACTAGCGGGGGGGCTCGCGAGCAGTACTTC
d_gene: -; abundance: many; j_gene: TRBJ1-2; v_gene: TRBV30; CDR3aa: CAWSSQRYRKTYGYTF; CDR3nt: TGTGCCTGGTCCAGTCAGCGTTATAGAAAGACCTATGGCTACACCTTC
d_gene: -; abundance: many; j_gene: TRBJ2-7; v_gene: TRBV20-1; CDR3aa: CSAPGGRESDEQYF; CDR3nt: TGCAGTGCCCCCGGGGGGCGGGAGTCCGACGAGCAGTACTTC
d_gene: TRBD1; abundance: many; j_gene: TRBJ1-3; v_gene: TRBV5-6; CDR3aa: CATQSRQGADTIYF; CDR3nt: TGTGCCACTCAGTCGAGACAGGGGGCTGACACCATATATTTT
d_gene: -; abundance: many; j_gene: TRBJ1-2; v_gene: TRBV3-1; CDR3aa: CASSSIGTLRKTYGYTF; CDR3nt: TGTGCCAGCAGCTCTATAGGCACCCTTCGAAAGACCTATGGCTACACCTTC
d_gene: TRBD1; abundance: many; j_gene: TRBJ1-1; v_gene: TRBV12-3/TRBV12-4; CDR3aa: CASTQGQPATEAFF; CDR3nt: TGTGCCAGCACCCAGGGACAGCCTGCCACTGAAGCTTTCTTT
d_gene: -; abundance: -; j_gene: TRBJ2-1; v_gene: TRBV27; CDR3aa: CASSWLEGYNEQFF; CDR3nt: TGTGCCAGCAGTTGGCTAGAGGGCTACAATGAGCAGTTCTTC
d_gene: -; abundance: few; j_gene: TRBJ2-5; v_gene: TRBV10-2; CDR3aa: CASSESYVGGETQYF; CDR3nt: TGCGCCAGCAGTGAGTCGTACGTAGGAGGTGAGACCCAGTACTTC
d_gene: -; abundance: -; j_gene: TRBJ2-1; v_gene: TRBV27; CDR3aa: CASSRPSYNEQFF; CDR3nt: TGTGCCAGCAGTCGACCTTCTTACAATGAGCAGTTCTTC
d_gene: TRBD1; abundance: many; j_gene: TRBJ2-2; v_gene: TRBV24-1; CDR3aa: CATRGQGPGELFF; CDR3nt: TGTGCCACCAGGGGACAGGGCCCCGGGGAGCTGTTTTTT